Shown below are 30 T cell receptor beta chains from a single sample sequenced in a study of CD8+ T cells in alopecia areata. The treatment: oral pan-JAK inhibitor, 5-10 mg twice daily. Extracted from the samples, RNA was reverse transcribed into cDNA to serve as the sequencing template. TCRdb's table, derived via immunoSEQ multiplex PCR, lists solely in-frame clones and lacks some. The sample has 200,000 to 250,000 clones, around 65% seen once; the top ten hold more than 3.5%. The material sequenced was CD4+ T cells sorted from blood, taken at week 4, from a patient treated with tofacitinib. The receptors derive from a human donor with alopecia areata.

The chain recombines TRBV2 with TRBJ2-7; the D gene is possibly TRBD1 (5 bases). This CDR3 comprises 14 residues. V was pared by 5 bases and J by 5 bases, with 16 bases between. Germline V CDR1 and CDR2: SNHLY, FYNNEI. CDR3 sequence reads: CASSYSDTRHEQYF. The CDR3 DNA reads TGTGCCAGCAGTTACTCGGACACCCGCCACGAGCAGTACTTC.

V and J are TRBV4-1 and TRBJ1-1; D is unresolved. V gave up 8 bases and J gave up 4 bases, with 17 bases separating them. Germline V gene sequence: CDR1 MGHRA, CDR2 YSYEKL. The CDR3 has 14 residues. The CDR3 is CASRKFTGVTEAFF. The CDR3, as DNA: TGCGCCAGCCGAAAGTTTACGGGAGTCACTGAAGCTTTCTTT.

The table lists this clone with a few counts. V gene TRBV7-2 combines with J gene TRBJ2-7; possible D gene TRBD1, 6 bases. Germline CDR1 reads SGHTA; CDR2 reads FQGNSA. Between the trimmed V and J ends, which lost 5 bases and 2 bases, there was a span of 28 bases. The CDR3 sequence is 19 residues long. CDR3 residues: CASSPLGALGARGPYEQYF. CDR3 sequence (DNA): TGTGCCAGCAGCCCGTTAGGGGCCCTCGGCGCCAGGGGCCCCTACGAGCAGTACTTC.

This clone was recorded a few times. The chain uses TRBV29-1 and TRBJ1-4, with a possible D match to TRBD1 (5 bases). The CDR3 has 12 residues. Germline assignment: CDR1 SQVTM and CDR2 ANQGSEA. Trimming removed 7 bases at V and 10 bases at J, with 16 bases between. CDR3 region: CSAVGDRGKLFF. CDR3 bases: TGCAGCGCCGTGGGCGATAGGGGAAAACTGTTTTTT.

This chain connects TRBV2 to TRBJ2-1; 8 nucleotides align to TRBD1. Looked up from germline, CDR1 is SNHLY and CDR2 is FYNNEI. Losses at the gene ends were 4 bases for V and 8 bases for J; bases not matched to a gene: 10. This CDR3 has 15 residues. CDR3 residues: CASSAGGTGPYEQFF. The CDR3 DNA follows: TGTGCCAGCAGTGCTGGCGGGACAGGCCCTTATGAGCAGTTCTTC.

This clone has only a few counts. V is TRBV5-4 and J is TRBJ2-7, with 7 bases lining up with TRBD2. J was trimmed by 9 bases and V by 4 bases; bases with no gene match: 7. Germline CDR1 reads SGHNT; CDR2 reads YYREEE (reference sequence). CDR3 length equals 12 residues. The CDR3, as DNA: TGTGCCAGCAGCCAAGAGCGGGATACGCAGTACTTC. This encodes CASSQERDTQYF.

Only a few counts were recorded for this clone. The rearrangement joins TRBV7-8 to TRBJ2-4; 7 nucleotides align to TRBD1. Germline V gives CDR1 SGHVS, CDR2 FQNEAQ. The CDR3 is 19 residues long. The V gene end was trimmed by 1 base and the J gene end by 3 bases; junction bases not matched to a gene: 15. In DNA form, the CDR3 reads TGTGCCAGCAGCTTAGGGTTAGCTTTTGAGGGGGCCGGCAAAAACATTCAGTACTTC. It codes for CASSLGLAFEGAGKNIQYF.

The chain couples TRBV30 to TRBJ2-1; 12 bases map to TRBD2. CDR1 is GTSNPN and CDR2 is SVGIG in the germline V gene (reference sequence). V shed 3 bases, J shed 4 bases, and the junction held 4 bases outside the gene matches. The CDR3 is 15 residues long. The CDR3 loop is CAWRLAGGHYNEQFF. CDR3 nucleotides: TGTGCCTGGAGACTAGCGGGGGGTCATTACAATGAGCAGTTCTTC.

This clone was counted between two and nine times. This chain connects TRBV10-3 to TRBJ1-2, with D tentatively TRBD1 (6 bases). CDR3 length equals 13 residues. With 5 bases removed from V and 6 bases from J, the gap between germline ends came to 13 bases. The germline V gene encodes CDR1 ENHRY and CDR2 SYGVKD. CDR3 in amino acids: CAISPQGSDGYTF. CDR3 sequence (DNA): TGTGCCATCAGTCCGCAGGGGAGCGATGGCTACACCTTC.

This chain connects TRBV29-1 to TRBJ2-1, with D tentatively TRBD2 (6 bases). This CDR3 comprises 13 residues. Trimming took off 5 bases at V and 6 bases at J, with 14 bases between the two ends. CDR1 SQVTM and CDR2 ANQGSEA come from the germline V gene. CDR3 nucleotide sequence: TGCAGCGTTCCACCCACTAGCTCCAATGAGCAGTTCTTC. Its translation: CSVPPTSSNEQFF.

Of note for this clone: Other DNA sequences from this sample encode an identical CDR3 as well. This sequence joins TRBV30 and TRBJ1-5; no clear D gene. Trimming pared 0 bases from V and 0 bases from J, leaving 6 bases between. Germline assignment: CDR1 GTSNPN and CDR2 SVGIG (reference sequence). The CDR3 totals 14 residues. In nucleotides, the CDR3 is TGTGCCTGGAGTGTATCCGTTAGCAATCAGCCCCAGCATTTT. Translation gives CAWSVSVSNQPQHF.

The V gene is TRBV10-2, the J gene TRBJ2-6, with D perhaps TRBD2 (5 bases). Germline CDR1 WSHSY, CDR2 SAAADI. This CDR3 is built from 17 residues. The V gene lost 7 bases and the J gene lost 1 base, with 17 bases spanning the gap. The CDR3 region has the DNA TGCGCCAGCACCGAAAGGGCGTCGGGATCTGGGGCCAACGTCCTGACTTTC. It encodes CASTERASGSGANVLTF.

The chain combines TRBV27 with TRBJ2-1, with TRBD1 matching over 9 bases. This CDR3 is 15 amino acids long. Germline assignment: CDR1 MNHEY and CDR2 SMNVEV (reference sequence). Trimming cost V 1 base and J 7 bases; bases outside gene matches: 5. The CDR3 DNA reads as TGTGCCAGCAGTTTATGGGGACAGGGAAGGAATGAGCAGTTCTTC. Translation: CASSLWGQGRNEQFF.

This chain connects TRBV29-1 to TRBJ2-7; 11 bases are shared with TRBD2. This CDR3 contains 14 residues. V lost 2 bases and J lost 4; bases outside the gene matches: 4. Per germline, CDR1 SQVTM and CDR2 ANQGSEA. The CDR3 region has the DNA TGCAGCGTTGAAACTAGCGGGGGTCCATACGAGCAGTACTTC. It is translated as CSVETSGGPYEQYF.

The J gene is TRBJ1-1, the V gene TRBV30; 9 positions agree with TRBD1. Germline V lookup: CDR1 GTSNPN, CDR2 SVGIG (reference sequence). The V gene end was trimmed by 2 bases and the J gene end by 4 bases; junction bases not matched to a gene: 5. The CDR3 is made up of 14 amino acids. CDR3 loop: CAWSRGQGFTEAFF. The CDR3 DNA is TGTGCCTGGAGTCGAGGACAGGGGTTCACTGAAGCTTTCTTT.

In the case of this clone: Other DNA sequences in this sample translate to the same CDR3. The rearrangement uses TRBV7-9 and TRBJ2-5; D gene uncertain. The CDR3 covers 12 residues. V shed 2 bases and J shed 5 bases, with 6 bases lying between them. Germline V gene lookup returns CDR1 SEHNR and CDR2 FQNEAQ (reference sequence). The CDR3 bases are TGTGCCAGCAGCTTAAACCGTGAGACCCAGTACTTC. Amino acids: CASSLNRETQYF.

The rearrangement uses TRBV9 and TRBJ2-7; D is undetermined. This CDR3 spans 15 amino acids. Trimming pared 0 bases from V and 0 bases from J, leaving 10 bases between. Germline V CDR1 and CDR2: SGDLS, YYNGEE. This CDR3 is CASSVGVRSSYEQYF. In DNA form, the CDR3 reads TGTGCCAGCAGCGTAGGGGTCAGGAGCTCCTACGAGCAGTACTTC.

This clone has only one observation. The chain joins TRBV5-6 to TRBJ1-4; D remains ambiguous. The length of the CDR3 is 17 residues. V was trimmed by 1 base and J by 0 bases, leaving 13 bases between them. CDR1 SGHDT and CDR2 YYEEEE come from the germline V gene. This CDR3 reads CASSLLGSTPTNEKLFF. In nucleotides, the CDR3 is TGTGCCAGCAGCTTGTTGGGCAGCACCCCAACTAATGAAAAACTGTTTTTT.

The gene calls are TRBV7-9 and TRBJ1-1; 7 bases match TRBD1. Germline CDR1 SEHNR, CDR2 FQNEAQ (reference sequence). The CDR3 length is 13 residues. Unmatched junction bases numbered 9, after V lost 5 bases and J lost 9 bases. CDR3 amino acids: CASSARDRPKAFF. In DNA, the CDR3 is TGTGCCAGCAGCGCTAGGGACAGACCAAAAGCTTTCTTT.

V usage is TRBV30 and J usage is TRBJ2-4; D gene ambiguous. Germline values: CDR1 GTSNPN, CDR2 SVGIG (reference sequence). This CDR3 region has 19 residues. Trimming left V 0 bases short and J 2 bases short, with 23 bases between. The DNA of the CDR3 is TGTGCCTGGAGTGTCATTAGGGTTATGGGCCTCGAGTCCAAAAACATTCAGTACTTC. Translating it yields CAWSVIRVMGLESKNIQYF.

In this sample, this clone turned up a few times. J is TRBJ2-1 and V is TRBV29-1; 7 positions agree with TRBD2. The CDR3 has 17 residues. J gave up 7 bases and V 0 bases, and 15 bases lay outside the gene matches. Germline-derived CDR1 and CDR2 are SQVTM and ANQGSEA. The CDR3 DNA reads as TGCAGCGTTGAAGATAGAATAGGACGTAGCGGGCGGAATGAGCAGTTCTTC. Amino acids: CSVEDRIGRSGRNEQFF.

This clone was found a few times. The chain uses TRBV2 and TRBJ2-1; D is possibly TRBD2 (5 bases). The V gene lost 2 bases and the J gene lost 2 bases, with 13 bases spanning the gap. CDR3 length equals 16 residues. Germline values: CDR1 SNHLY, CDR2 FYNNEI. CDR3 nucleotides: TGTGCCAGCAGTGAAATAACTAGACTGACCTACAATGAGCAGTTCTTC. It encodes CASSEITRLTYNEQFF.

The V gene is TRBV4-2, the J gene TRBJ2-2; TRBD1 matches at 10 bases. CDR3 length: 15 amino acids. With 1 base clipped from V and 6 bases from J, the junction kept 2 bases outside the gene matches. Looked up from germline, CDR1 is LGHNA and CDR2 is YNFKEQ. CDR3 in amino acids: CASSQGQGAAGELFF. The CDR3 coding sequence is TGTGCCAGCAGCCAAGGACAGGGGGCGGCCGGGGAGCTGTTTTTT.

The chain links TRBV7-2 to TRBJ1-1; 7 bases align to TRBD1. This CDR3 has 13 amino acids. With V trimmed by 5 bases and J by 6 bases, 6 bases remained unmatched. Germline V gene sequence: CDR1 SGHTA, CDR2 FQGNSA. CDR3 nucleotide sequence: TGTGCCAGCAGCAATCGACAGGGCGCTGAAGCTTTCTTT. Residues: CASSNRQGAEAFF.

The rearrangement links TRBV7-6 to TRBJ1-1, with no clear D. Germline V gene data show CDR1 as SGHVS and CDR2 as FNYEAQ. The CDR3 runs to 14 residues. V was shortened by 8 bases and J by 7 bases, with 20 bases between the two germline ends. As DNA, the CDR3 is TGTGCCAGCTCCCCGTTCACCTCAGCGAGTGAAGCTTTCTTT. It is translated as CASSPFTSASEAFF.

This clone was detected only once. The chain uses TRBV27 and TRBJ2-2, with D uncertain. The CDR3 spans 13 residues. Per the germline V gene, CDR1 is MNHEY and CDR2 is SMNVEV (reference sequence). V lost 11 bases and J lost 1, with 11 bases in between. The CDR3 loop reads CAALGGNTGELFF. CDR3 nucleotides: TGTGCCGCCTTAGGCGGGAACACCGGGGAGCTGTTTTTT.

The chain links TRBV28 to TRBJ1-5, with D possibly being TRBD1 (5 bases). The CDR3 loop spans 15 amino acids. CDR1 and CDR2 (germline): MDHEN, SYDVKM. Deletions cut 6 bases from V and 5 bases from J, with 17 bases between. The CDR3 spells CASSPLAGRDQPQHF. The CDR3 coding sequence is TGTGCCAGCAGCCCCCTAGCGGGGCGGGATCAGCCCCAGCATTTT.

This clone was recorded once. The CDR3 spells CASSQVHPGWDYGYTF. The CDR3 DNA reads as TGCGCCAGCAGCCAAGTCCATCCAGGGTGGGACTATGGCTACACCTTC. V gene TRBV4-3 combines with J gene TRBJ1-2, with TRBD1 as a possible D gene (5 bases). Germline-derived CDR1 and CDR2 are LGHNA and YSLEER. This CDR3 comprises 16 residues. V was shortened by 1 base and J by 3 bases, with 15 bases between the two germline ends.

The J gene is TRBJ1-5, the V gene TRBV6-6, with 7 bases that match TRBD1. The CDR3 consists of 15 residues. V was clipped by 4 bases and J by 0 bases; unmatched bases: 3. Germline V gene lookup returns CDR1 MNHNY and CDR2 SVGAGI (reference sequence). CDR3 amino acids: CASSFTGDSNQPQHF. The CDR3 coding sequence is TGTGCCAGCAGTTTTACAGGGGATAGCAATCAGCCCCAGCATTTT.

The CDR3, as DNA: TGTGCCAGCAGTGGGTACTCGGTGAACACTGAAGCTTTCTTT. Amino acid sequence: CASSGYSVNTEAFF. This chain links TRBV25-1 with TRBJ1-1; D not resolved. From germline, CDR1 is MGHDK and CDR2 SYGVNS. The V gene lost 4 bases and the J gene lost 0 bases, with 9 bases spanning the gap. This CDR3 contains 14 residues.